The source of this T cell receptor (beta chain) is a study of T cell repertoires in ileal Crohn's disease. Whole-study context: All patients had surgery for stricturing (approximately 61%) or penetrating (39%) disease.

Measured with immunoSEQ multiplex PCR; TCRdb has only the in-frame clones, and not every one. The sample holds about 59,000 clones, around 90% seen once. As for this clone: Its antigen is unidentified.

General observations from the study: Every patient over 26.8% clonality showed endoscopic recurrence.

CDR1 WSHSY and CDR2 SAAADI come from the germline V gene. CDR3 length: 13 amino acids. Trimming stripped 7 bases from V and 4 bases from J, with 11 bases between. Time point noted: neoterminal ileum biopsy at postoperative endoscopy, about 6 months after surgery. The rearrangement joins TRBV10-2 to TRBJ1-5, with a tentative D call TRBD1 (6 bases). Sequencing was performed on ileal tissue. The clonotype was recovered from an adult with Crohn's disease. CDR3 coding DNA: TGCGCCAGCACCCAGGGGTCGAATCAGCCCCAGCATTTT. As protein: CASTQGSNQPQHF.